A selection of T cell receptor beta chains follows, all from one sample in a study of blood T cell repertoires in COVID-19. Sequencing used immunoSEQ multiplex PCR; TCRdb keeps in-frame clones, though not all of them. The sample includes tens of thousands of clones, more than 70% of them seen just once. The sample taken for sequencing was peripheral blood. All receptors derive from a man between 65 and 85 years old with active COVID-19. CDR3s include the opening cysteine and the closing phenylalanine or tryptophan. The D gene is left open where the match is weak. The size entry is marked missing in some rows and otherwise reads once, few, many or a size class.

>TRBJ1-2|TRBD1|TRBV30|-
CAWSVGGQGIRGYTF
TGTGCCTGGAGTGTTGGAGGACAGGGGATTCGTGGCTACACCTTC
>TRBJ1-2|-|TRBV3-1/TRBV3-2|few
CASSPTLTEDYGYTF
TGTGCCAGCAGCCCTACTCTGACTGAAGACTATGGCTACACCTTC
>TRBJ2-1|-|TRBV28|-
CASSSRTGNEQFF
TGTGCCAGCAGTTCCAGGACTGGGAATGAGCAGTTCTTC
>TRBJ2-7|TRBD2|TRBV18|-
CASSPLQGRTSRPYEQYF
TGTGCCAGCTCACCATTACAGGGAAGGACTAGCAGGCCCTACGAGCAGTACTTC
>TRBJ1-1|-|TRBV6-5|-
CASSFTGFSAEAFF
TGTGCCAGCAGTTTTACAGGGTTTAGCGCTGAAGCTTTCTTT
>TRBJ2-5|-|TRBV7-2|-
CASRSKTQETQYF
TGTGCCAGCAGGAGTAAAACGCAAGAGACCCAGTACTTC
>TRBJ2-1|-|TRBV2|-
CASTQERYNEQFF
TGTGCCAGCACGCAGGAAAGGTACAATGAGCAGTTCTTC
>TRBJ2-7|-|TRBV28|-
CASSLSGKFYEQYF
TGTGCCAGCAGTTTGTCAGGGAAGTTCTACGAGCAGTACTTC
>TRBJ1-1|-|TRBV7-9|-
CASSPQVRAEAFF
TGTGCCAGCAGCCCACAGGTACGTGCTGAAGCTTTCTTT
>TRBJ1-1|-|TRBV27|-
CASSSNRARAFF
TGTGCCAGCAGTTCCAACAGGGCGCGTGCTTTCTTT
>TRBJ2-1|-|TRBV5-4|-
CASSPGLLKEQFF
TGTGCCAGCAGCCCGGGACTCCTCAAGGAGCAGTTCTTC
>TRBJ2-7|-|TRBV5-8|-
CASSSPGHYYEQYF
TGTGCCAGCAGCTCACCGGGACACTACTACGAGCAGTACTTC
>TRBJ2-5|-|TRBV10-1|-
CASIRVRETQYF
TGCGCCAGCATCAGGGTCCGAGAGACCCAGTACTTC
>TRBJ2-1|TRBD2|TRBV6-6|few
CASSYEREGANEQFF
TGTGCCAGCAGTTACGAGCGGGAGGGGGCAAATGAGCAGTTCTTC
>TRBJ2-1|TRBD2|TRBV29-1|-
CSVETFGWEGRSDEQFF
TGCAGCGTTGAGACGTTTGGGTGGGAGGGTAGGTCCGATGAGCAGTTCTTC
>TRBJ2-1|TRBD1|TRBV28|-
CASRETGMAEQFF
TGTGCCAGCAGGGAGACAGGGATGGCTGAGCAGTTCTTC
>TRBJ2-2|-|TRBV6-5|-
CASSPAWGELFF
TGTGCCAGCAGTCCAGCGTGGGGGGAGCTGTTTTTT
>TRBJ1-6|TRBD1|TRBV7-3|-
CASSPLDRGRLPLHF
TGTGCCAGCAGCCCCCTCGACAGGGGGCGCCTACCCCTCCACTTT
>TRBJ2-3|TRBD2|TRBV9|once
CASSARLAPGTDTQYF
TGTGCCAGCAGCGCCAGACTAGCTCCTGGCACAGATACGCAGTATTTT
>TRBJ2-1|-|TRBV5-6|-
CASSLRGASEYNEQFF
TGTGCCAGCAGCTTAAGAGGGGCTAGCGAGTACAATGAGCAGTTCTTC
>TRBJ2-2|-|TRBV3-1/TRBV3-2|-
CASSPQGGRYTGELFF
TGTGCCAGCAGCCCCCAGGGGGGAAGGTACACCGGGGAGCTGTTTTTT
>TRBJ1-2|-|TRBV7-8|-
CASSLGGISGVSYTF
TGTGCCAGCAGCTTAGGGGGGATCTCGGGAGTGAGCTACACCTTC
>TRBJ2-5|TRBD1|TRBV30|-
CAWKGGGETQYF
TGTGCCTGGAAAGGGGGCGGAGAGACCCAGTACTTC
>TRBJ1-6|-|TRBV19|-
CASSRAGNNSPLHF
TGTGCCAGTAGTCGTGCAGGGAATAATTCACCCCTCCACTTT
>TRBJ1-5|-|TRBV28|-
CASSFPRGDQPQHF
TGTGCCAGCAGTTTCCCCCGGGGGGATCAGCCCCAGCATTTT
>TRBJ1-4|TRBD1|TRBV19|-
CASSKNRPGQLYATNEKLFF
TGTGCCAGTAGTAAGAACCGCCCGGGACAGCTCTATGCAACTAATGAAAAACTGTTTTTT
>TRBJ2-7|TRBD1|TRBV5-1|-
CASSLWGQGAHEQYF
TGCGCCAGCAGCCTGTGGGGACAGGGGGCGCACGAGCAGTACTTC
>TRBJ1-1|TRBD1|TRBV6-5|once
CASSHDRGHTEAFF
TGTGCCAGCAGTCACGACAGGGGACATACTGAAGCTTTCTTT
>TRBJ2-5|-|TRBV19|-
CASSITGQETQYF
TGTGCCAGTAGTATAACGGGCCAAGAGACCCAGTACTTC
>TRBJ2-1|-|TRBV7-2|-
CASSLLTSYNEQFF
TGTGCCAGCAGCTTACTCACATCCTACAATGAGCAGTTCTTC
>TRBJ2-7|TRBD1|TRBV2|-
CASSRPFPQGASYEQYF
TGTGCCAGCAGCCGACCGTTTCCACAGGGGGCCTCCTACGAGCAGTACTTC
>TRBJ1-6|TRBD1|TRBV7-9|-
CASSLGTGVSSPLHF
TGTGCCAGCAGCTTGGGGACAGGGGTCAGCTCACCCCTCCACTTT
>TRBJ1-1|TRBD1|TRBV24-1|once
CATSGTGTTSAFTEAFF
TGTGCCACCAGTGGGACAGGGACTACCAGCGCGTTTACTGAAGCTTTCTTT
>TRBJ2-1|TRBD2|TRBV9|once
CASSPPSGSSYNEQFF
TGTGCCAGCAGCCCTCCTAGCGGAAGCTCCTACAATGAGCAGTTCTTC
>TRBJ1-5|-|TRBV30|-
CAWSGLRVGQPQHF
TGTGCCTGGAGTGGGCTGCGGGTCGGTCAGCCCCAGCATTTT
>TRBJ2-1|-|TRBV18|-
CASSPLAVSSYNEQFF
TGTGCCAGCTCACCCTTAGCGGTTAGCTCCTACAATGAGCAGTTCTTC
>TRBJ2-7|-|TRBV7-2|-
CASSLGRRARGYEQYF
TGTGCCAGCAGCTTAGGCCGCAGAGCTCGGGGCTACGAGCAGTACTTC
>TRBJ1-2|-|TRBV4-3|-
CASSQARRSNYGYTF
TGCGCCAGCAGCCAAGCCCGCAGATCTAACTATGGCTACACCTTC
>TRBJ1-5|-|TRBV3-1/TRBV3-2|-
CASSQDGQKQPQHF
TGTGCCAGCAGCCAAGATGGGCAGAAACAGCCCCAGCATTTT
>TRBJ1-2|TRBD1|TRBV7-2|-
CASSSQQGALYGYTF
TGTGCCAGCAGCTCCCAACAGGGGGCATTGTATGGCTACACCTTC
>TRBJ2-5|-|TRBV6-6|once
CASSYSGREETQYF
TGTGCCAGCAGTTACTCTGGCAGGGAAGAGACCCAGTACTTC
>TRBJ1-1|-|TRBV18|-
CASSPSGNTEAFF
TGTGCCAGCTCACCTTCAGGCAACACTGAAGCTTTCTTT
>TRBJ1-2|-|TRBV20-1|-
CSASRYPTSYGYTF
TGCAGTGCTAGTCGGTACCCGACAAGCTATGGCTACACCTTC
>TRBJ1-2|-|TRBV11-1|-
CASSPDAGNYGYTF
TGTGCCAGCAGCCCGGATGCAGGGAACTATGGCTACACCTTC
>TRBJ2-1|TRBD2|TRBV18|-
CASSPGLASYTEQFF
TGTGCCAGCTCGCCGGGACTAGCGAGTTACACTGAGCAGTTCTTC
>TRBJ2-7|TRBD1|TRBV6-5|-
CASSYTGQGSEQYF
TGTGCCAGCAGTTACACGGGACAGGGTAGCGAGCAGTACTTC
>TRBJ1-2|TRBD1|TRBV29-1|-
CSVFQGAGYGYTF
TGCAGCGTTTTCCAGGGGGCCGGCTATGGCTACACCTTC
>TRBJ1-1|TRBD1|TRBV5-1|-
CASSWTGTENTEAFF
TGCGCCAGCAGCTGGACCGGGACAGAGAACACTGAAGCTTTCTTT
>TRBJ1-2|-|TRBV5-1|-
CASSLGGYLYGYTF
TGCGCCAGCAGCTTGGGAGGGTACCTCTATGGCTACACCTTC
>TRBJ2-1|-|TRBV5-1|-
CASSRVRLPRHSEQFF
TGCGCCAGCAGCAGGGTAAGACTACCGCGACATAGTGAGCAGTTCTTC
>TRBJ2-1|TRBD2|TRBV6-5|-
CASSYSTSGYNEQFF
TGTGCCAGCAGTTACTCGACTAGCGGCTACAATGAGCAGTTCTTC
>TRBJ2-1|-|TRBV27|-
CASSLRLSPPFEQFF
TGTGCCAGCAGTCTCCGACTATCCCCCCCTTTTGAGCAGTTCTTC
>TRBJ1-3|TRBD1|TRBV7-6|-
CASSRDRDSGNTIYF
TGTGCCAGCAGCCGGGACAGGGACTCTGGAAACACCATATATTTT
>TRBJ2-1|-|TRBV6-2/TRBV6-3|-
CASSYRDEQFF
TGTGCCAGCAGTTATCGGGATGAGCAGTTCTTC
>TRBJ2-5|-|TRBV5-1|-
CASSWRRDIQETQYF
TGCGCCAGCAGCTGGAGACGGGACATACAAGAGACCCAGTACTTC
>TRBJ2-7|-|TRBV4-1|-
CASSQDRVVTYEQYF
TGCGCCAGCAGCCAAGACAGGGTTGTTACCTACGAGCAGTACTTC
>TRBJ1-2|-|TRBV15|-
CATSRVGGAGYTF
TGTGCCACCAGCAGAGTTGGGGGCGCGGGCTACACCTTC